The next 28 T cell receptor beta chains were all read from a single sample in a study of T cell responses to AZD1222 COVID-19 vaccine. The protocol was immunoSEQ multiplex PCR, while the TCRdb copy is restricted to in-frame clones and leaves out a portion. The sample lists around 97,000 clones, 90% occurring once. The sample was peripheral blood, taken on day 0 of AZD1222 vaccination. These TCRs come from an adult in good health.

The chain uses TRBV7-2 and TRBJ1-4; 8 nucleotides agree with TRBD1. There are 14 residues in the CDR3. CDR1 and CDR2 (germline): SGHTA, FQGNSA. V trimming: 1 base; J trimming: 7 bases; junction bases outside the gene matches: 2. CDR3 bases: TGTGCCAGCAGCTTAGACAGGGGGGCTGAAAAACTGTTTTTT. Protein sequence: CASSLDRGAEKLFF.

The chain has TRBV5-4 and TRBJ2-1, with D possibly being TRBD2 (5 bases). The CDR3 length is 15 residues. The germline CDR1 and CDR2 sequences are SGHNT and YYREEE (reference sequence). Trimming took 4 bases from V and 0 from J, leaving 11 bases between them. CDR3 nucleotides: TGTGCCAGCAGCGCGACTATTAGCTCCTACAATGAGCAGTTCTTC. Amino acids: CASSATISSYNEQFF.

This clone appeared a single time. The chain carries TRBV19 and TRBJ2-2; D gene uncertain. Germline CDR1 LNHDA, CDR2 SQIVND (reference sequence). The CDR3 loop spans 16 amino acids. Trimming took 9 bases from V and 0 from J, leaving 17 bases between them. This chain's CDR3 is CASNPSSLANTGELFF. The CDR3 DNA is TGTGCCAGCAACCCATCGAGCCTCGCGAACACCGGGGAGCTGTTTTTT.

V and J are TRBV3-1 (or the pseudogene TRBV3-2) and TRBJ1-2; TRBD1 might be the D (6 bases). The CDR3 length is 16 residues. Trimming took 4 bases from V and 0 from J, leaving 15 bases between them. Germline V gene lookup returns CDR1 LGHDT and CDR2 YNNKEL (reference sequence). CDR3 coding DNA: TGTGCCAGCAGCCCTCAGGGGAGGATTTCTAACTATGGCTACACCTTC. Encoded protein: CASSPQGRISNYGYTF.

The chain links TRBV29-1 to TRBJ2-7; D remains ambiguous. The CDR3 has 13 amino acids. Germline V gene lookup returns CDR1 SQVTM and CDR2 ANQGSEA. V lost 6 bases, J lost 0 bases, and 12 bases lay in between. DNA for the CDR3: TGCAGCGTGGAGAGCGAGGACTCCTACGAGCAGTACTTC. This gives the protein CSVESEDSYEQYF.

The rearrangement uses TRBV28 and TRBJ2-2; the match to TRBD2 covers 7 bases. With V trimmed by 5 bases and J by 3 bases, 0 bases remained unmatched. Germline lookup yields CDR1 MDHEN and CDR2 SYDVKM. The CDR3 runs to 13 residues. The CDR3, as DNA: TGTGCCAGCAGTCGGGGGGACACCGGGGAGCTGTTTTTT. Protein: CASSRGDTGELFF.

The rearrangement uses TRBV5-1 and TRBJ2-7; D may match TRBD1 or TRBD2 (5 bases each). The germline V gene encodes CDR1 SGHRS and CDR2 YFSETQ. Trimming took off 4 bases at V and 4 bases at J, with 18 bases between the two ends. The CDR3 sequence is 15 residues long. CDR3 nucleotide sequence: TGCGCCAGCAGCCCTTCGTGGGGGACGGCTTACGAGCAGTACTTC. Protein: CASSPSWGTAYEQYF.

The rearrangement links TRBV12-3 or TRBV12-4 to TRBJ2-1, with a tentative D call TRBD2 (6 bases). Trimming took off 6 bases at V and 9 bases at J, with 12 bases between the two ends. The CDR3 consists of 12 residues. The CDR3 region has the DNA TGTGCCAGCAGCCTTGGGGGGAGTGAGCAGTTCTTC. Its protein product is CASSLGGSEQFF.

The V call is TRBV28, the J call TRBJ2-7, with TRBD2 as a possible D gene (5 bases). The CDR3 runs 14 residues. The germline gives CDR1 MDHEN, CDR2 SYDVKM. V lost 5 bases to trimming and J lost 0 bases, with 11 bases between them. CDR3 DNA sequence: TGTGCCAGCAGTCCATCGGGGAGCTCCTACGAGCAGTACTTC. As protein: CASSPSGSSYEQYF.

This chain links TRBV11-2 with TRBJ1-4, with unresolved D. Between the trimmed V and J ends, which lost 8 bases and 0 bases, there was a span of 7 bases. In germline, CDR1 is SGHAT, CDR2 FQNNGV. The CDR3 consists of 13 residues. CDR3 sequence reads: CASGPSTNEKLFF. CDR3 DNA: TGTGCCAGCGGGCCCTCAACTAATGAAAAACTGTTTTTT. The variable domain in full, completed from reference TRBV11-2 and TRBJ1-4, reads EAGVAQSPRYKIIEKRQSVAFWCNPISGHATLYWYQQILGQGPKLLIQFQNNGVVDDSQLPKDRFSAERLKGVDSTLKIQPAKLEDSAVYLCASGPSTNEKLFFGSGTQLSVL.

The rearrangement links TRBV2 to TRBJ1-6; D uncertain. Trimming removed 6 bases from V and 0 bases from J, with 6 bases in between. Germline CDR1 SNHLY, CDR2 FYNNEI. The CDR3 is 14 amino acids. CDR3 amino acids: CASRRSSYNSPLHF. The CDR3 bases are TGTGCCAGCAGGAGGAGCTCCTATAATTCACCCCTCCACTTT.

This chain links TRBV30 with TRBJ1-6; 9 bases fit TRBD1. Germline CDR1 GTSNPN, CDR2 SVGIG (reference sequence). The CDR3 is 14 residues long. V gave up 5 bases and J gave up 7 bases; unmatched junction bases: 6. The CDR3 coding sequence is TGTGCCTGGCAATCCGGGACAGGGAATTCACCCCTCCACTTT. Translation: CAWQSGTGNSPLHF.

J is TRBJ2-7 and V is TRBV10-1; D is possibly TRBD1 or TRBD2 (5 bases each). Trimming cost V 5 bases and J 1 base, with 9 bases left between them. The CDR3 extends over 13 amino acids. Germline CDR1 WNHNN, CDR2 SYGVQD (reference sequence). CDR3 nucleotide sequence: TGCGCCAGCAGTAAGGGGAGATCCTACGAGCAGTACTTC. The encoded protein is CASSKGRSYEQYF.

The CDR3 sequence is CASSQSSGDNEQFF. The CDR3 coding sequence is TGTGCCAGCAGCCAAAGTAGCGGAGACAATGAGCAGTTCTTC. The J gene is TRBJ2-1, the V gene TRBV7-2; possible D gene TRBD2, 6 bases. This CDR3 spans 14 amino acids. CDR1 is SGHTA, CDR2 FQGNSA, per germline. Deletions cut 5 bases from V and 5 bases from J, with 13 bases between.

The sample holds a few counts of this clone. The chain has TRBV5-1 and TRBJ1-2; 7 nucleotides agree with TRBD1. The V gene end was trimmed by 4 bases and the J gene end by 3 bases; junction bases not matched to a gene: 9. Germline lookup yields CDR1 SGHRS and CDR2 YFSETQ. The CDR3 extends over 15 amino acids. The CDR3 nucleotides read TGCGCCAGCAGCCCACGACAGGGCACTCACTATGGCTACACCTTC. This gives the protein CASSPRQGTHYGYTF.

The chain carries TRBV28 and TRBJ1-1, with D perhaps TRBD1 (6 bases). V lost 2 bases and J lost 0, with 25 bases in between. Germline V gives CDR1 MDHEN, CDR2 SYDVKM. The CDR3 consists of 20 residues. The DNA for the CDR3 is TGTGCCAGCAGTTTAGGTTCTATGTACCGGGGGGCCAATTTGAACACTGAAGCTTTCTTT. This sequence encodes CASSLGSMYRGANLNTEAFF.

V gene TRBV9 combines with J gene TRBJ1-3; D uncertain. The CDR3 has 15 residues. Germline values: CDR1 SGDLS, CDR2 YYNGEE. Trimming shortened V by 4 bases and J by 3 bases, and 14 bases separated the two germline ends. This CDR3 reads CASSYIDQCGNTIYF. CDR3 bases: TGTGCCAGCAGCTATATAGACCAATGTGGAAACACCATATATTTT.

The gene calls are TRBV29-1 and TRBJ1-2; D gene uncertain. The CDR3 length is 14 residues. V was pared by 7 bases and J by 2 bases, with 17 bases between. The germline CDR1 and CDR2 sequences are SQVTM and ANQGSEA. In nucleotides, the CDR3 is TGCAGCGCGCTAGACGCGCGCCGAAACTATGGCTACACCTTC. Amino acids: CSALDARRNYGYTF.

The genes are TRBV2 and TRBJ2-6; D remains unclear. The germline CDR1 and CDR2 sequences are SNHLY and FYNNEI. The CDR3 extends over 15 amino acids. V lost 5 bases and J lost 0, with 8 bases in between. The CDR3 DNA sequence: TGTGCCAGCAGTCAGGATTACTCTGGGGCCAACGTCCTGACTTTC. This sequence encodes CASSQDYSGANVLTF.

The sample holds one count of this clone. This chain links TRBV6-2 or TRBV6-3 with TRBJ1-1; D is perhaps TRBD1 (6 bases). This CDR3 spans 12 amino acids. The V gene lost 5 bases and the J gene lost 11 bases, with 15 bases spanning the gap. The germline V gene encodes CDR1 MNHEY and CDR2 SVGEGT. DNA of the CDR3: TGTGCCAGCAGTCCCGGGACACCCGACGCTTTCTTT. It yields the protein CASSPGTPDAFF.

The V and J genes are TRBV24-1 and TRBJ1-2; D not certain. V lost 4 bases and J lost 4, with 12 bases in between. Per the germline V gene, CDR1 is KGHDR and CDR2 is SFDVKD. The CDR3 is 14 residues long. CDR3 nucleotide sequence: TGTGCCACCAGTGACCCTCGTAGCGGCTATGGCTACACCTTC. Translated: CATSDPRSGYGYTF.

The chain links TRBV9 to TRBJ2-1; the D is unclear. In germline, CDR1 is SGDLS, CDR2 YYNGEE. There are 13 residues in the CDR3. V dropped 0 bases and J dropped 9 bases, with 10 bases sitting between them. CDR3 nucleotide sequence: TGTGCCAGCAGCGTAGTAGCCGTTGGTGAGCAGTTCTTC. It specifies CASSVVAVGEQFF.

The chain couples TRBV3-1 (or the pseudogene TRBV3-2) to TRBJ2-2; 11 bases are shared with TRBD2. The CDR3 contains 15 residues. The germline CDR1 and CDR2 sequences are LGHDT and YNNKEL (reference sequence). Trimming cost V 4 bases and J 6 bases; bases outside gene matches: 4. CDR3 in amino acids: CASSRLAGMAGELFF. The CDR3 DNA reads TGTGCCAGCAGCCGACTAGCGGGGATGGCCGGGGAGCTGTTTTTT.

This chain connects TRBV6-5 to TRBJ1-3, with D perhaps TRBD1 (5 bases). Germline assignment: CDR1 MNHEY and CDR2 SVGAGI. Trimming took off 2 bases at V and 0 bases at J, with 11 bases between the two ends. The CDR3 length is 16 residues. DNA for the CDR3: TGTGCCAGCAGTTACGGGACTCAACACTCTGGAAACACCATATATTTT. This encodes CASSYGTQHSGNTIYF.

The chain links TRBV19 to TRBJ2-2; possible D gene TRBD1, 5 bases. V shed 9 bases and J shed 0 bases, with 11 bases lying between them. In germline, CDR1 is LNHDA, CDR2 SQIVND (reference sequence). The CDR3 has 14 residues. The chain's CDR3 is CASTQGANTGELFF. The CDR3, as DNA: TGTGCCAGCACCCAAGGGGCGAACACCGGGGAGCTGTTTTTT.

This chain uses TRBV19 with TRBJ2-7, with D unclear. This CDR3 comprises 13 residues. CDR1 and CDR2 (germline): LNHDA, SQIVND (reference sequence). The V gene lost 3 bases and the J gene lost 2 bases, with 8 bases spanning the gap. In DNA form, the CDR3 reads TGTGCCAGTAGTATGGGGATCACCTACGAGCAGTACTTC. This encodes CASSMGITYEQYF.

DNA for the CDR3: TGTGCCAGCAATCTCCGGGACAGTAATTCACCCCTCCACTTT. Its protein product is CASNLRDSNSPLHF. The chain recombines TRBV2 with TRBJ1-6; 7 nucleotides agree with TRBD1. The CDR3 is 14 amino acids. CDR1 SNHLY and CDR2 FYNNEI come from the germline V gene. Trimming cost V 7 bases and J 6 bases; bases outside gene matches: 6.

The chain links TRBV7-8 to TRBJ1-5, with D tentatively TRBD1 (5 bases). The CDR3 runs to 18 residues. Deletions cut 1 base from V and 0 bases from J, with 16 bases between. In germline, CDR1 is SGHVS, CDR2 FQNEAQ. The CDR3 reads CASSLGGGSAYSNQPQHF. For the CDR3, the DNA is TGTGCCAGCAGCTTAGGGGGCGGATCGGCTTATAGCAATCAGCCCCAGCATTTT.